A single sample gave rise to the 10 T cell receptor beta chains below, sequenced in a study of CD8 T cells in Susac syndrome. Reverse transcription of about 0.45 to 1 ug RNA was performed with random hexamers. From the immunoSEQ multiplex PCR reads, TCRdb called clonotypes with MiXCR, one entry per CDR3 protein. The sample shows approximately 110,000 distinct CDR3 sequences, over 85% of them seen only once. Sequencing was carried out using CD4+ T cells from PBMCs. The receptors stem from a human donor in good health.

The V call is TRBV10-3, the J call TRBJ2-3; D may match TRBD1 or TRBD2 (5 bases each). Trimming pared 5 bases from V and 6 bases from J, leaving 18 bases between. The CDR3 spans 15 residues. Germline V gives CDR1 ENHRY, CDR2 SYGVKD. The CDR3 DNA reads as TGTGCCATCAGTTCTCGGCTTGGGACGGGGGATACGCAGTATTTT. Translating gives CAISSRLGTGDTQYF.

V and J are TRBV18 and TRBJ1-1, with D hard to call. Deletions cut 3 bases from V and 1 base from J, with 9 bases between. Germline V gene data show CDR1 as KGHSH and CDR2 as LQKENI. The CDR3 is 14 residues long. This chain's CDR3 is CASSPGGRNTEAFF. The CDR3 DNA reads TGTGCCAGCTCACCGGGTGGACGGAACACTGAAGCTTTCTTT.

This clonotype was recorded only once. J is TRBJ2-5 and V is TRBV30; a weak D match, TRBD1 (6 bases). The CDR3 consists of 18 residues. CDR1 is GTSNPN and CDR2 is SVGIG in the germline V gene (reference sequence). Trimming shortened V by 0 bases and J by 3 bases, and 23 bases separated the two germline ends. The CDR3 reads CAWSVDGYSVPGEETQYF. The DNA of the CDR3 is TGTGCCTGGAGTGTAGATGGCTATTCGGTACCAGGGGAAGAGACCCAGTACTTC.

V is TRBV29-1 and J is TRBJ2-1, with 10 positions matching TRBD1. This CDR3 has 16 residues. CDR1 and CDR2 from the germline V gene are SQVTM and ANQGSEA. V trimming: 4 bases; J trimming: 1 base; junction bases outside the gene matches: 7. This CDR3 reads CSVGGQGSFSYNEQFF. The CDR3 DNA reads as TGCAGCGTTGGGGGACAGGGGTCTTTTTCCTACAATGAGCAGTTCTTC.

The chain combines TRBV18 with TRBJ2-7, with D unclear. Germline V lookup: CDR1 KGHSH, CDR2 LQKENI. The length of the CDR3 is 11 residues. The V end lost 8 bases, the J end lost 9 bases, and 14 bases lay between the germline ends. The CDR3 loop reads CASQPPLWQYF. CDR3 coding DNA: TGTGCCAGCCAGCCCCCTCTATGGCAGTACTTC.

The chain links TRBV12-3 or TRBV12-4 to TRBJ2-6, with unresolved D. The CDR3 totals 14 residues. Trimming took off 6 bases at V and 0 bases at J, with 6 bases between the two ends. In DNA, the CDR3 is TGTGCCAGCAGGGGCACCTCTGGGGCCAACGTCCTGACTTTC. Its protein is CASRGTSGANVLTF.

The V call is TRBV19, the J call TRBJ2-2; 7 bases agree with TRBD1. V gave up 4 bases and J gave up 3 bases; unmatched junction bases: 8. The CDR3 covers 16 residues. Germline V gene data show CDR1 as LNHDA and CDR2 as SQIVND (reference sequence). Here the CDR3 reads CASSSDRDSYTGELFF. The CDR3 coding sequence is TGTGCCAGTAGTAGCGACCGGGACAGCTACACCGGGGAGCTGTTTTTT.

The chain recombines TRBV7-2 with TRBJ2-1, with D maybe TRBD1 (8 bases). The germline V gene encodes CDR1 SGHTA and CDR2 FQGNSA. V was cut by 5 bases and J by 1 base, with 12 bases left in between. The CDR3 runs 15 residues. The CDR3 sequence: CASSGQGGSYNEQFF. The CDR3 nucleotides are TGTGCCAGCAGCGGACAGGGAGGGTCCTACAATGAGCAGTTCTTC.

This clonotype was found once. The J gene is TRBJ2-5, the V gene TRBV3-1, with a tentative D call TRBD1 (7 bases). Germline V CDR1 and CDR2: LGHDT, YNNKEL (reference sequence). The V and J ends lost 1 base and 5 bases respectively, with 11 bases between them. The CDR3 loop spans 14 amino acids. DNA of the CDR3: TGTGCCAGCAGCCAAGGTTCAGGGGGGGAGACCCAGTACTTC. It codes for CASSQGSGGETQYF.

This chain connects TRBV6-9 to TRBJ2-2; TRBD1 agrees at 7 bases. There are 17 residues in the CDR3. Germline assignment: CDR1 MNHGY and CDR2 SVAAGI. V lost 0 bases, J lost 0 bases, and 4 bases stayed unmatched. CDR3 sequence reads: CASSYSGDSANTGELFF. The CDR3 region has the DNA TGTGCCAGCAGTTATTCGGGGGACAGTGCGAACACCGGGGAGCTGTTTTTT.